A single sample is the source of the 21 T cell receptor beta chains below, sequenced in a study of blood T cell repertoires in COVID-19. Assay used: immunoSEQ multiplex PCR; TCRdb lists only in-frame clones, some missing. The table includes around 100,000 clones, roughly nine tenths detected once. Sequenced material: peripheral blood. The receptors come from a man between 45 and 60 years old with acute or convalescent COVID-19.

The rearrangement links TRBV15 to TRBJ1-5; D is possibly TRBD1 (5 bases). This CDR3 comprises 15 residues. With 5 bases removed from V and 0 bases from J, the gap between germline ends came to 11 bases. Germline V gene lookup returns CDR1 LNHNV and CDR2 YYDKDF (reference sequence). The CDR3 DNA is TGTGCCACCAGCTACGGGGGGGATAGCAATCAGCCCCAGCATTTT. Its translation: CATSYGGDSNQPQHF.

The chain uses TRBV11-2 and TRBJ1-6; D gene ambiguous. Germline V CDR1 and CDR2: SGHAT, FQNNGV. V was shortened by 1 base and J by 9 bases, with 10 bases between the two germline ends. The CDR3 covers 14 residues. CDR3 protein: CASSLVILASPLHF. DNA of the CDR3: TGTGCCAGCAGCTTAGTAATTCTGGCTTCACCCCTCCACTTT.

The J gene is TRBJ1-4, the V gene TRBV5-1; maybe TRBD1 (6 bases). The CDR3 is 15 residues long. Per the germline V gene, CDR1 is SGHRS and CDR2 is YFSETQ. Trimming removed 0 bases from V and 8 bases from J, with 14 bases in between. CDR3 protein: CASSLDMGAKEKLFF. In nucleotides, the CDR3 is TGCGCCAGCAGCTTGGATATGGGGGCGAAAGAAAAACTGTTTTTT. Full variable domain (missing parts from reference TRBV5-1 and TRBJ1-4): KAGVTQTPRYLIKTRGQQVTLSCSPISGHRSVSWYQQTPGQGLQFLFEYFSETQRNKGNFPGRFSGRQFSNSRSEMNVSTLELGDSALYLCASSLDMGAKEKLFFGSGTQLSVL.

The rearrangement links TRBV28 to TRBJ1-2; TRBD1 agrees at 8 bases. The V and J ends lost 5 bases and 8 bases, in that order; junction bases with no gene match: 7. The CDR3 is 13 amino acids. The germline gives CDR1 MDHEN, CDR2 SYDVKM. As DNA, the CDR3 is TGTGCCAGCAGTCCCCGGACAGGGACCGGCTACACCTTC. Its translation is CASSPRTGTGYTF.

The chain has TRBV30 and TRBJ2-3, with TRBD2 matching over 7 bases. Trimming cost V 0 bases and J 0 bases; bases outside gene matches: 3. Germline CDR1 and CDR2: GTSNPN and SVGIG (reference sequence). This CDR3 contains 15 residues. For the CDR3, the DNA is TGTGCCTGGAGTGTACGGCGGGGGAGCACAGATACGCAGTATTTT. This sequence encodes CAWSVRRGSTDTQYF.

The chain links TRBV19 to TRBJ1-1; 7 positions agree with TRBD1. Trimming at V came to 6 bases and at J to 3 bases, leaving 7 bases not matched to a gene. The CDR3 contains 14 residues. CDR1 is LNHDA, CDR2 SQIVND, per germline (reference sequence). CDR3: CASRSPQGDTEAFF. The DNA for the CDR3 is TGTGCCAGTAGATCCCCCCAGGGGGACACTGAAGCTTTCTTT.

Written as DNA, the CDR3 is TGTGCCAGCAGCCAGGAATGGGAGACTAGCTCCTACAATGAGCAGTTCTTC. Protein: CASSQEWETSSYNEQFF. V and J are TRBV14 and TRBJ2-1, with D maybe TRBD2 (6 bases). CDR3 length: 17 amino acids. Germline V gene sequence: CDR1 SGHDN, CDR2 FVKESK. The V end lost 3 bases, the J end lost 0 bases, and 15 bases lay between the germline ends.

The chain has TRBV11-2 and TRBJ2-1; 7 bases are shared with TRBD2. The CDR3 spans 15 residues. The germline gives CDR1 SGHAT, CDR2 FQNNGV. Germline trimming cut 0 bases from V and 15 bases from J; bases unmatched to any gene: 14. CDR3 sequence reads: CASSLDLEAGTPPFF. The CDR3 DNA reads TGTGCCAGCAGCTTAGATCTAGAAGCGGGGACCCCCCCGTTCTTC.

J is TRBJ1-1 and V is TRBV12-5; 12 nucleotides match TRBD1. After removal of 5 bases from V and 6 bases from J, the junction contained 4 bases not matched to a gene. The CDR3 sequence is 14 residues long. The V gene's germline CDR1 is LGHNT and CDR2 FRNRAP. The CDR3 loop is CASGIRDRGPEAFF. The CDR3 DNA is TGTGCTAGTGGTATTCGGGACAGGGGGCCTGAAGCTTTCTTT. The whole variable domain, filled in from reference TRBV12-5 and TRBJ1-1, reads DARVTQTPRHKVTEMGQEVTMRCQPILGHNTVFWYRQTMMQGLELLAYFRNRAPLDDSGMPKDRFSAEMPDATLATLKIQPSEPRDSAVYFCASGIRDRGPEAFFGQGTRLTVV.

Here the CDR3 reads CASSLSSYEQYF. CDR3 sequence (DNA): TGTGCCAGCAGCCTTAGCTCCTACGAGCAGTACTTC. V and J are TRBV3-1 (or the pseudogene TRBV3-2) and TRBJ2-7; no clear D. Germline-derived CDR1 and CDR2 are LGHDT and YNNKEL (reference sequence). This CDR3 has 12 amino acids. V was cut by 4 bases and J by 0 bases, with 4 bases left in between.

The chain uses TRBV6-5 and TRBJ2-2; 9 bases are shared with TRBD1. Germline CDR1 is MNHEY and CDR2 is SVGAGI. V lost 6 bases and J lost 6; bases outside the gene matches: 5. The CDR3 is made up of 14 amino acids. CDR3 nucleotides: TGTGCCAGCAGCAACAGACAGGGGGCCGGGGAGCTGTTTTTT. Residues: CASSNRQGAGELFF.

The J gene is TRBJ2-3, the V gene TRBV2; 7 nucleotides agree with TRBD2. Germline V CDR1 and CDR2: SNHLY, FYNNEI. The CDR3 has 19 amino acids. J gave up 0 bases and V 7 bases, and 19 bases lay outside the gene matches. The chain's CDR3 is CASTLRLGGGKSSTDTQYF. CDR3 DNA: TGTGCCAGCACCCTAAGGTTGGGGGGGGGAAAAAGTAGCACAGATACGCAGTATTTT.

The chain links TRBV7-2 to TRBJ1-2, with D tentatively TRBD1 (5 bases). This CDR3 region has 13 residues. V shed 5 bases and J shed 5 bases, with 12 bases lying between them. In germline, CDR1 is SGHTA, CDR2 FQGNSA. CDR3 sequence: CASSQGPKYGYTF. In nucleotides, the CDR3 is TGTGCCAGCAGCCAGGGCCCAAAATATGGCTACACCTTC. The entire variable domain, with the rest obtained from reference TRBV7-2 and TRBJ1-2, is as follows: GAGVSQSPSNKVTEKGKDVELRCDPISGHTALYWYRQSLGQGLEFLIYFQGNSAPDKSGLPSDRFSAERTGGSVSTLTIQRTQQEDSAVYLCASSQGPKYGYTFGSGTRLTVV.

The chain employs TRBV11-2 and TRBJ2-1; 7 bases align to TRBD2. Per the germline V gene, CDR1 is SGHAT and CDR2 is FQNNGV. CDR3 length equals 16 residues. V was clipped by 8 bases and J by 0 bases; unmatched bases: 10. The CDR3 loop reads CASSPGGASSYNEQFF. The CDR3 region has the DNA TGTGCCAGCTCCCCGGGGGGAGCGAGCTCCTACAATGAGCAGTTCTTC.

The chain uses TRBV6-5 and TRBJ2-5; 12 bases map to TRBD2. The length of the CDR3 is 15 residues. V lost 6 bases, J lost 4 bases, and 6 bases stayed unmatched. Germline CDR1 and CDR2: MNHEY and SVGAGI. CDR3 in amino acids: CASRTTSGGRETQYF. For the CDR3, the DNA is TGTGCCAGCAGGACGACTAGCGGGGGACGAGAGACCCAGTACTTC.

The chain recombines TRBV19 with TRBJ1-2; D unresolved. The V gene lost 7 bases and the J gene lost 4 bases, with 19 bases spanning the gap. CDR3 size: 15 residues. Germline CDR1 and CDR2: LNHDA and SQIVND (reference sequence). CDR3 region: CASIKPGPAAYGYTF. CDR3 in DNA: TGTGCCAGTATCAAACCAGGTCCGGCAGCCTATGGCTACACCTTC.

This sequence joins TRBV7-8 and TRBJ1-4, with D possibly being TRBD1 (5 bases). V lost 6 bases and J 3 bases, leaving 14 bases between the germline ends. This CDR3 comprises 15 residues. Germline CDR1 reads SGHVS; CDR2 reads FQNEAQ. CDR3 residues: CASSSTETSNEKLFF. DNA of the CDR3: TGTGCCAGCAGTTCGACAGAAACATCTAATGAAAAACTGTTTTTT.

The chain joins TRBV11-3 to TRBJ2-7, with D perhaps TRBD2 (6 bases). Germline lookup yields CDR1 SGHNT and CDR2 YENEEA. The length of the CDR3 is 15 residues. Deletions cut 1 base from V and 2 bases from J, with 12 bases between. CDR3 in DNA: TGTGCCAGCAGCTTAGTAGGGACTCCAGCCTACGAGCAGTACTTC. Translating it yields CASSLVGTPAYEQYF.

This clone has a single count. This chain uses TRBV5-8 with TRBJ2-6; D gene ambiguous. Trimming left V 1 base short and J 0 bases short, with 14 bases between. Germline lookup yields CDR1 SGHTS and CDR2 YDEGEE. This CDR3 has 18 amino acids. In nucleotides, the CDR3 is TGTGCCAGCAGCTTGCCCCCAGTTCTCGTCTCTGGGGCCAACGTCCTGACTTTC. Translating it yields CASSLPPVLVSGANVLTF.

The rearrangement uses TRBV7-2 and TRBJ1-3; 9 nucleotides match TRBD1. The CDR3 extends over 18 amino acids. Germline loops: CDR1 SGHTA, CDR2 FQGNSA. The ends lost 7 bases at V and 3 bases at J; junction bases unmatched: 16. CDR3 loop: CASTSPLGTGSFGNTIYF. The CDR3 nucleotides are TGTGCCAGCACCTCGCCACTGGGGACAGGGTCTTTTGGAAACACCATATATTTT.

CDR3 residues: CASFEGTDNSPLHF. In DNA, the CDR3 is TGTGCCAGCTTCGAAGGGACAGATAATTCACCCCTCCACTTT. The J gene is TRBJ1-6, the V gene TRBV2; 7 bases map to TRBD1. This CDR3 is built from 14 residues. V dropped 8 bases and J dropped 5; count of bases not matched to a gene: 6. CDR1 is SNHLY, CDR2 FYNNEI, per germline.